This TCR beta chain is drawn from a study of cytomegalovirus exposure and HLA in healthy donors. PCR involved 60 Vbeta and 13 Jbeta primers. Repertoires were generated with immunoSEQ multiplex PCR, while TCRdb's copy carries only in-frame clones and drops some. The sample has about 52,000 clones, approximately 72% seen once. Study conclusions and caveats: Later analysis reportedly placed an Asian-associated ancestry cluster below the approximately 680-donor mean in N-insertions. Later work associated 17,000 or so TCR beta sequences with HLA alleles at 0.05 false discovery rate. Most of the CMV-associated TCR beta chains (in a later analysis) appeared to be HLA-restricted. The authors listed 150 to 200 TCR beta chains as cytomegalovirus-associated.

With regard to this clone: Its antigen is currently unknown.

Germline V gene data show CDR1 as WNHNN and CDR2 as SYGVQD (reference sequence). This CDR3 spans 14 amino acids. With 5 bases clipped from V and 6 bases from J, the junction kept 6 bases outside the gene matches. The sequencing input was PBMCs. The sequence was obtained from a woman aged 45-60 years in good health and CMV-seronegative. The rearrangement joins TRBV10-1 to TRBJ2-7; TRBD2 matches at 11 bases. CDR3 DNA: TGCGCCAGCAGTCCTGGGACTAGCGGAAGCGAGCAGTACTTC. Its translation: CASSPGTSGSEQYF.